The present entry profiles one T cell receptor beta chain with its context. Its specific antigen is unknown. One base away there is no much larger clone; base qualities are not given. The CDR3, cysteine through phenylalanine, is 13 amino acids long. The entry retains the CDR3 DNA only, 39 bases that are in frame from base 1. The germline V gene provides CDR1 SQVTM and CDR2 ANQGSEA. V has 4 bases trimmed and J has 2 bases trimmed; junction bases matching no gene number 5. In this study, focal radiation therapy paired with CTLA-4 blockade (ipilimumab) was tested in patients who had chemo-refractory metastatic non-small-cell lung cancer. Library creation used the immunoSEQ multiplex PCR assay. TCRdb holds this immuneACCESS table with in-frame rearrangements only. Some clones are missing; in checked studies, unresolved V genes explain under half, and the rest has no known cause. Counted in this sample were about 51,000 clones; approximately 80% of them appeared once. Of the sample, about 2.4% is held by the ten largest clones.

This sample is part of a study of radiotherapy plus CTLA-4 blockade in lung cancer (dated by TCRdb to the late 2010s). Background for the entire study: Objective responses occurred in about 20% of enrolled patients, and about 30% achieved disease control.

Broader findings and caveats from the paper: The strongest predictors of response were reported to be early dynamic shifts in blood T cell clones along with a rise in serum interferon-beta following radiation. TCR clones derived from tumors expanded in peripheral blood after treatment with radiotherapy and ipilimumab.

The sequence joins TRBV29-1 to TRBJ2-7; 7 middle bases align to TRBD2. The receptor's source is a human donor with non-small cell lung cancer whose response to radiotherapy plus ipilimumab could not be evaluated. Here the sequenced sample was peripheral blood, taken from a patient treated with radiotherapy plus ipilimumab. The CDR3 is CSVGLADTYEQYF. The nucleotides read TGCAGCGTTGGGCTAGCGGATACCTACGAGCAGTACTTC.